A single sample is the source of the 10 T cell receptor beta chains below, sequenced in a study of blood T cells in healthy people across ages. The use of a sample-barcoded 5' primer and a J-beta primer mix characterized a second PCR of roughly 7 to 11 cycles. From the 5' RACE reads, TCRdb called clonotypes with MiXCR, one entry per CDR3 protein. This sample has approximately 760,000 distinct CDR3 sequences, with about 25% found just once. These same records also appear under a second study, on T cells of mothers and their children.

Sequencing input: blood. These receptors came from a boy aged 5-17 years in good health.

The chain has TRBV7-9 and TRBJ2-3, with a weak D call TRBD1 (6 bases). The CDR3 is 12 amino acids. The V and J ends lost 11 bases and 3 bases respectively, with 12 bases between them. Per the germline V gene, CDR1 is SEHNR and CDR2 is FQNEAQ (reference sequence). This CDR3 is CAVEQGTDTQYF. Written as DNA, the CDR3 is TGTGCCGTCGAACAGGGTACAGATACGCAGTATTTT.

The chain has TRBV3-1 and TRBJ1-2; D is perhaps TRBD1 (6 bases). CDR3 length: 13 amino acids. The ends were cut back, 8 bases at V and 5 bases at J, with 15 bases in the middle. Germline V lookup: CDR1 LGHDT, CDR2 YNNKEL (reference sequence). This CDR3 reads CASAPRTDYGYTF. The CDR3 region has the DNA TGTGCCAGCGCACCCAGGACAGATTATGGCTACACCTTC.

This clonotype was seen a few times. The J gene is TRBJ2-4, the V gene TRBV28; 7 bases are shared with TRBD2. The ends lost 5 bases at V and 2 bases at J; junction bases unmatched: 12. Germline V gene sequence: CDR1 MDHEN, CDR2 SYDVKM. This CDR3 region has 17 residues. CDR3 in DNA: TGTGCCAGCAGTGGGGGGGGTACCCCGACGTCCAAAAACATTCAGTACTTC. Translation: CASSGGGTPTSKNIQYF.

On this clonotype: At one end the junction does not follow the germline gene, possibly because of a read error. The V and J genes are TRBV7-2 and TRBJ2-5; TRBD1 matches at 7 bases. The J call may be in error: the DNA end matches TRBJ2-1 better. Germline V CDR1 and CDR2: SGHTA, FQGNSA. The CDR3 is 15 amino acids. The CDR3, as DNA: TGTGCCAGCAGCTTAGAAGGGACAGTCTACAATGGGCAGTTCTTC. It encodes CASSLEGTVYNGQFF.

A note on this clonotype: A junction boundary mismatches the germline segment, possibly from a read error. This chain links TRBV3-1 with TRBJ2-5; 11 bases fit TRBD1. Germline CDR1 and CDR2: LGHDT and YNNKEL (reference sequence). The CDR3 has 15 amino acids. For the CDR3, the DNA is TGTGCCAGCAGCCCTAGGACAGGGGGCCAAGGGACCCAGTACTTC. It specifies CASSPRTGGQGTQYF.

The rearrangement links TRBV7-8 to TRBJ2-5; D may be TRBD1 (6 bases). Germline values: CDR1 SGHVS, CDR2 FQNEAQ. Trimming removed 1 base at V and 5 bases at J, with 11 bases between. This CDR3 contains 14 residues. Written as DNA, the CDR3 is TGTGCCAGCAGCTTAGGACAGGTATTGGAGACCCAGTACTTC. Amino acid sequence: CASSLGQVLETQYF.

The chain has TRBV7-2 and TRBJ2-5, with a weak D call TRBD1 (6 bases). Germline CDR1 and CDR2: SGHTA and FQGNSA. V was clipped by 4 bases and J by 5 bases, with 11 bases between them. CDR3 length: 13 residues. The CDR3 sequence: CASSSNRVETQYF. Written as DNA, the CDR3 is TGTGCCAGCAGCTCGAACAGGGTGGAGACCCAGTACTTC. The entire variable domain, with the rest obtained from reference TRBV7-2 and TRBJ2-5, is as follows: GAGVSQSPSNKVTEKGKDVELRCDPISGHTALYWYRQSLGQGLEFLIYFQGNSAPDKSGLPSDRFSAERTGGSVSTLTIQRTQQEDSAVYLCASSSNRVETQYFGPGTRLLVL.

This rearrangement joins TRBV25-1 to TRBJ1-1; D is unresolved. The CDR3 has 11 residues. Germline CDR1 and CDR2: MGHDK and SYGVNS. Trimming left V 7 bases short and J 5 bases short, with 8 bases between. CDR3 residues: CASKAGTEAFF. Here the CDR3 DNA reads TGTGCCAGCAAGGCTGGAACTGAAGCTTTCTTT.

This clonotype was counted between two and nine times. This rearrangement joins TRBV7-2 to TRBJ2-5; TRBD2 matches at 7 bases. The J call may be mistaken, given a closer DNA end match to TRBJ2-1. Per the germline V gene, CDR1 is SGHTA and CDR2 is FQGNSA. This CDR3 is built from 14 residues. The CDR3 DNA is TGTGCCAGCAGCTTGGCTAGCGGAGCTGGTGAGCAGTTCTTC. Its translation is CASSLASGAGEQFF.

There are a few counts of this clonotype. V gene TRBV24-1 combines with J gene TRBJ2-2, with D possibly TRBD1 on 6 matching bases. Trimming cost V 4 bases and J 3 bases, with 8 bases left between them. The germline V gene encodes CDR1 KGHDR and CDR2 SFDVKD. The CDR3 length is 14 residues. The CDR3 bases are TGTGCCACCAGTGAAACAGGGCACACCGGGGAGCTGTTTTTT. Amino acids: CATSETGHTGELFF.